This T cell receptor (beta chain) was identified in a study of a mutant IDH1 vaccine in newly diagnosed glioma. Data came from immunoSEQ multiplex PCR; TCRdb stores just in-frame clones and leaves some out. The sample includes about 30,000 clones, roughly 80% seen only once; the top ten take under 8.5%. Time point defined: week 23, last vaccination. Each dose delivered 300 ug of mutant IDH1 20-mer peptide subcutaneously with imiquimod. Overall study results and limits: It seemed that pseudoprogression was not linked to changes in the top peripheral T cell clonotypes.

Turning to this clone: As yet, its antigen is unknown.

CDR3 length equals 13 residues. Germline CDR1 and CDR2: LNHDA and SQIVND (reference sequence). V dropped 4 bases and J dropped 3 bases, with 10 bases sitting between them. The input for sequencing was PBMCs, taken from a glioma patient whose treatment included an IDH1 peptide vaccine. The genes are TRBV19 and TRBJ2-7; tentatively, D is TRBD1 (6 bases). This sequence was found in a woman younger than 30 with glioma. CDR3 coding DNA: TGTGCCAGTAGTACGGACAGCCACTACGAGCAGTACTTC. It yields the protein CASSTDSHYEQYF.